The next 16 T cell receptor beta chains were all read from a single sample in a study of control samples from healthy donors and cancer patients. Using immunoSEQ multiplex PCR, the repertoire was profiled, and TCRdb retains in-frame clones only, with some absent. The data contain some 410,000 clones, 75% to 95% of them singletons. The sample consisted of PBMCs. The receptors were sampled from a man aged 35 to 55 with head and neck cancer.

The chain joins TRBV28 to TRBJ2-1; 7 bases line up with TRBD2. The trim removed 6 bases at V and 1 base at J, leaving 9 bases unmatched. Germline V gives CDR1 MDHEN, CDR2 SYDVKM. The CDR3 has 16 residues. CDR3 sequence (DNA): TGTGCCAGCAGGACAGCGGGGACGGGGTCCTACAATGAGCAGTTCTTC. This encodes CASRTAGTGSYNEQFF.

Only one count was recorded for this clone. The chain employs TRBV5-1 and TRBJ2-2; D might be TRBD1 (6 bases). The germline V and J ends were trimmed by 4 bases and 4 bases, with 14 bases remaining between them. Looked up from germline, CDR1 is SGHRS and CDR2 is YFSETQ. The CDR3 loop spans 15 amino acids. CDR3 coding DNA: TGCGCCAGCAGCCTATCAGGGGTTCTCACCGGGGAGCTGTTTTTT. Translation: CASSLSGVLTGELFF. The variable domain in full, with the rest retrieved from reference TRBV5-1 and TRBJ2-2, is KAGVTQTPRYLIKTRGQQVTLSCSPISGHRSVSWYQQTPGQGLQFLFEYFSETQRNKGNFPGRFSGRQFSNSRSEMNVSTLELGDSALYLCASSLSGVLTGELFFGEGSRLTVL.

This clone was observed once. The chain combines TRBV11-1 with TRBJ2-7; D gene unclear. The CDR3 loop spans 13 amino acids. The germline V and J ends were trimmed by 1 base and 5 bases, with 9 bases remaining between them. Germline V gene lookup returns CDR1 SGHAT and CDR2 FQDESV (reference sequence). DNA of the CDR3: TGTGCCAGCAGCTTAGGGGGAACTAACGAGCAGTACTTC. Its protein product is CASSLGGTNEQYF.

V and J are TRBV21-1 and TRBJ2-7; the table's D call, TRBD1, has no DNA check behind it. TRBV21-1 has pseudogene status. The CDR3 is made up of 19 amino acids. CDR3 loop: CASSKASRRGQGAFYEQYF. In nucleotides, the CDR3 is TGTGCCAGCAGCAAAGCCAGCCGCCGGGGACAGGGCGCCTTTTACGAGCAGTACTTC.

The V and J genes are TRBV10-1 and TRBJ2-3; no clear D. The V gene's germline CDR1 is WNHNN and CDR2 SYGVQD (reference sequence). The CDR3 spans 13 residues. Trimming left V 4 bases short and J 10 bases short, with 15 bases between. The CDR3 reads CASSASRPSAQYF. The CDR3 coding sequence is TGCGCCAGCAGTGCGTCTAGACCCAGTGCGCAGTATTTT.

This clone was seen just once. The CDR3 DNA sequence: TGCGCCAGCAGCCCGAACGGCGGTCCAGCTAACTATGGCTACACCTTC. Protein product: CASSPNGGPANYGYTF. The chain carries TRBV4-3 and TRBJ1-2, with unresolved D. The CDR3 has 16 residues. V lost 4 bases and J 0 bases, leaving 15 bases between the germline ends. CDR1 LGHNA and CDR2 YSLEER come from the germline V gene.

The table lists this clone with a few counts. The rearrangement joins TRBV15 to TRBJ2-7, with 9 nucleotides matching TRBD1. Germline V gene data show CDR1 as LNHNV and CDR2 as YYDKDF (reference sequence). V lost 0 bases to trimming and J lost 6 bases; unmatched junction nucleotides: 9. The CDR3 spans 16 residues. The CDR3 reads CATSRDINRGRSEQYF. The CDR3 nucleotides read TGTGCCACCAGCAGAGATATAAACAGGGGGCGTAGCGAGCAGTACTTC.

The chain links TRBV12-5 to TRBJ1-4; D call uncertain. V was shortened by 5 bases and J by 3 bases, with 13 bases between the two germline ends. Germline V gene data show CDR1 as LGHNT and CDR2 as FRNRAP. The CDR3 length is 15 residues. The CDR3 protein is CASGPPTGPNEKLFF. As DNA, the CDR3 is TGTGCTAGTGGTCCCCCGACCGGCCCTAATGAAAAACTGTTTTTT.

This chain links TRBV6-5 with TRBJ2-7, with a possible D match to TRBD1 (5 bases). The V gene's germline CDR1 is MNHEY and CDR2 SVGAGI. Trimming removed 0 bases at V and 0 bases at J, with 12 bases between. CDR3 length: 16 residues. CDR3 loop: CASSYSHLQASYEQYF. Here the CDR3 DNA reads TGTGCCAGCAGTTACTCCCATTTACAGGCCTCCTACGAGCAGTACTTC.

V and J are TRBV14 and TRBJ2-3; D might be TRBD2 (7 bases). The CDR3 loop spans 17 amino acids. CDR1 SGHDN and CDR2 FVKESK come from the germline V gene. Trimming stripped 0 bases from V and 8 bases from J, with 21 bases between. CDR3 nucleotide sequence: TGTGCCAGCAGCCAAGATAGGGACCCCCGTCGGGGGGCTACGCAGTATTTT. Amino acids: CASSQDRDPRRGATQYF.

Concerning this clone itself: Germline and junction disagree at one end, which may indicate a read error. This rearrangement joins TRBV28 to TRBJ2-7, with a possible D match to TRBD2 (7 bases). Germline CDR1 and CDR2: MDHEN and SYDVKM. The CDR3 length is 15 residues. The CDR3 sequence: CASSLGGGGSHEQYF. The CDR3 nucleotides read TGTGCCAGCAGTTTAGGTGGGGGGGGCTCCCACGAGCAGTACTTC.

The CDR3 loop reads CSARDGMNTEAFF. In DNA form, the CDR3 reads TGCAGTGCTCGTGACGGGATGAACACTGAAGCTTTCTTT. The chain recombines TRBV20-1 with TRBJ1-1; D gene ambiguous. Germline assignment: CDR1 DFQATT and CDR2 SNEGSKA (reference sequence). This CDR3 region has 13 residues. Trimming stripped 5 bases from V and 0 bases from J, with 10 bases between.

The chain combines TRBV7-9 with TRBJ1-1, with 7 positions matching TRBD1. V trimming: 3 bases; J trimming: 1 base; junction bases outside the gene matches: 5. The germline V gene encodes CDR1 SEHNR and CDR2 FQNEAQ (reference sequence). This CDR3 contains 15 residues. The CDR3 region has the DNA TGTGCCAGCAGCTTCAAAGGGACAGAGAACACTGAAGCTTTCTTT. As protein: CASSFKGTENTEAFF.

The rearrangement joins TRBV30 to TRBJ2-7; D might be TRBD1 or TRBD2, each matching 5 bases. CDR1 and CDR2 (germline): GTSNPN, SVGIG (reference sequence). CDR3 length: 12 residues. The ends were cut back, 6 bases at V and 0 bases at J, with 9 bases in the middle. CDR3 sequence: CACGGSSYEQYF. CDR3 bases: TGTGCCTGTGGGGGTTCCTCCTACGAGCAGTACTTC.

This chain uses TRBV7-2 with TRBJ1-1; no reliable D call. V lost 7 bases to trimming and J lost 6 bases, with 12 bases between them. Germline CDR1 reads SGHTA; CDR2 reads FQGNSA. The CDR3 is 12 residues long. CDR3 nucleotides: TGTGCCAGCATCCCAAATGGGGCTGAAGCTTTCTTT. It specifies CASIPNGAEAFF.

This chain connects TRBV28 to TRBJ1-5; D not resolved. Trimming pared 5 bases from V and 6 bases from J, leaving 14 bases between. The CDR3 loop spans 14 amino acids. Germline V lookup: CDR1 MDHEN, CDR2 SYDVKM. CDR3 DNA: TGTGCCAGCAGTATCACAGAGGATGGTCAGCCCCAGCATTTT. Its protein product is CASSITEDGQPQHF. Together with reference TRBV28 and TRBJ1-5, the CDR3 gives the full variable domain: DVKVTQSSRYLVKRTGEKVFLECVQDMDHENMFWYRQDPGLGLRLIYFSYDVKMKEKGDIPEGYSVSREKKERFSLILESASTNQTSMYLCASSITEDGQPQHFGDGTRLSIL.